This T cell receptor beta chain was retrieved from a study of T cells in Graves' hyperthyroidism and ophthalmopathy. Whole-study results and caveats: Ophthalmopathy could be told apart from stable hyperthyroidism with a 13 V-J model.

Amplification yielded TCR beta CDR3 regions, with RNA transcripts as the source. Researchers ran a first-round RT-PCR on the TCR CDR3 using the HTBI primer set. TCRdb redid the calling of the multiplex PCR reads with MiXCR, one entry per CDR3 protein. The sample carries some 760,000 distinct CDR3 sequences, around 15% recorded once. This clonotype showed up many times. Its antigen is not known. CDR1 SGHKS and CDR2 YYEKEE come from the germline V gene (reference sequence). Trimming shortened V by 6 bases and J by 3 bases, and 12 bases separated the two germline ends. The CDR3 has 13 residues. The TCR sequence derives from a woman aged 18-30 years with Graves' hyperthyroidism. The material sequenced was blood. The chain uses TRBV5-5 and TRBJ1-1; no reliable D call. The DNA of the CDR3 is TGTGCCAGCATCGGGGTGCAGGACACTGAAGCTTTCTTT. Translating it yields CASIGVQDTEAFF.